Listed here are 21 T cell receptor beta chains from one sample, sequenced in a study of cytomegalovirus exposure and HLA in healthy donors. Primers for the PCR totalled 60 Vbeta and 13 Jbeta. Sequenced by immunoSEQ multiplex PCR; TCRdb stores in-frame clones only, minus some. This sample yields approximately 140,000 clones, of which around 85% are seen a single time; about 1.5% belongs to the top ten. The sequenced sample consisted of PBMCs. These receptors all stem from a boy younger than 18 in good health and CMV-seronegative.

The rearrangement links TRBV11-3 to TRBJ2-1; 11 bases map to TRBD1. Germline CDR1 and CDR2: SGHNT and YENEEA. The CDR3 totals 13 residues. Germline trimming cut 5 bases from V and 9 bases from J; bases unmatched to any gene: 3. The CDR3 is CASSGQGAGEQFF. Written as DNA, the CDR3 is TGTGCCAGCAGCGGACAGGGGGCAGGTGAGCAGTTCTTC.

This chain uses TRBV4-2 with TRBJ2-3, with 9 nucleotides matching TRBD2. The ends lost 1 base at V and 6 bases at J; junction bases unmatched: 8. Germline V gene data show CDR1 as LGHNA and CDR2 as YNFKEQ. The CDR3 contains 16 residues. CDR3 sequence reads: CASSQAPGLARDTQYF. Here the CDR3 DNA reads TGTGCCAGCAGCCAAGCCCCAGGACTAGCGCGGGATACGCAGTATTTT.

This clone was seen a single time. This chain links TRBV19 with TRBJ1-1; 7 bases are a match to TRBD1. Trimming removed 3 bases from V and 5 bases from J; junction bases left unmatched: 6. The V gene's germline CDR1 is LNHDA and CDR2 SQIVND (reference sequence). CDR3 length: 14 amino acids. The chain's CDR3 is CASSMDPGGTEAFF. As DNA, the CDR3 is TGTGCCAGTAGTATGGACCCAGGGGGGACTGAAGCTTTCTTT.

The chain carries TRBV2 and TRBJ2-3; 10 nucleotides line up with TRBD2. V lost 3 bases, J lost 7 bases, and 13 bases stayed unmatched. The CDR3 is made up of 17 amino acids. Per germline, CDR1 SNHLY and CDR2 FYNNEI. The DNA of the CDR3 is TGTGCCAGCAGTGACACCAATATAGCGGGAGGAAGAAATACGCAGTATTTT. It is translated as CASSDTNIAGGRNTQYF.

This chain links TRBV19 with TRBJ2-1, with a tentative D call TRBD1 (6 bases). Germline V lookup: CDR1 LNHDA, CDR2 SQIVND (reference sequence). Trimming removed 6 bases at V and 4 bases at J, with 10 bases between. This CDR3 is built from 13 residues. Written as DNA, the CDR3 is TGTGCCAGTAGCCCGCAGGGGTACAATGAGCAGTTCTTC. Translated: CASSPQGYNEQFF.

V is TRBV27 and J is TRBJ1-5; unclear D gene. CDR1 and CDR2 from the germline V gene are MNHEY and SMNVEV (reference sequence). Deletions cut 5 bases from V and 0 bases from J, with 11 bases between. CDR3 length: 15 amino acids. The DNA for the CDR3 is TGTGCCAGCAGTCGGTCCCCAAATAGCAATCAGCCCCAGCATTTT. Translating gives CASSRSPNSNQPQHF.

This clone was seen a few times. This rearrangement joins TRBV4-1 to TRBJ1-1, with D possibly being TRBD1 (6 bases). Germline-derived CDR1 and CDR2 are MGHRA and YSYEKL. Between the trimmed V and J ends, which lost 2 bases and 0 bases, there was a span of 13 bases. This CDR3 has 16 residues. DNA for the CDR3: TGCGCCAGCAGCCAACTCGGACAGCCATTGAACACTGAAGCTTTCTTT. Amino acids: CASSQLGQPLNTEAFF.

In DNA form, the CDR3 reads TGTGCCAGCAGTCTACGGACTAGCGGGGGAACCGGGGAGCTGTTTTTT. Its translation is CASSLRTSGGTGELFF. This chain connects TRBV6-6 to TRBJ2-2, with 13 bases aligning to TRBD2. The germline V gene has CDR1 MNHNY and CDR2 SVGAGI (reference sequence). Trimming removed 5 bases from V and 5 bases from J; junction bases left unmatched: 5. The CDR3 totals 16 residues.

This chain joins TRBV19 and TRBJ2-7; 8 nucleotides align to TRBD1. From germline, CDR1 is LNHDA and CDR2 SQIVND (reference sequence). The J segment lost 0 bases and the V segment lost 6 bases, leaving 7 bases of the junction unmatched. The CDR3 runs 15 residues. DNA of the CDR3: TGTGCCAGTAGCATCACCGGGACAGGCTCCTACGAGCAGTACTTC. Translating it yields CASSITGTGSYEQYF.

The chain recombines TRBV21-1 with TRBJ2-7; the table's D call of TRBD1 was not tested on the DNA. TRBV21-1 is an annotated pseudogene. The CDR3 covers 16 residues. DNA for the CDR3: TGTGCCAGCAGCAAAGGGGGAACAGGGATGTCCTACGAGCAGTACTTC. Its translation: CASSKGGTGMSYEQYF.

The CDR3 sequence is CASSSKTGGEAGNQPQHF. In DNA, the CDR3 is TGTGCCAGCAGCTCCAAGACAGGGGGCGAGGCGGGAAATCAGCCCCAGCATTTT. The rearrangement joins TRBV7-9 to TRBJ1-5, with 10 bases fitting TRBD1. After removal of 4 bases from V and 4 bases from J, the junction contained 13 bases not matched to a gene. There are 18 residues in the CDR3. Per germline, CDR1 SEHNR and CDR2 FQNEAQ (reference sequence).

The chain recombines TRBV7-9 with TRBJ1-3; D perhaps matches TRBD1 (5 bases). CDR3 length equals 19 residues. CDR1 is SEHNR and CDR2 is FQNEAQ in the germline V gene (reference sequence). Trimming removed 5 bases at V and 2 bases at J, with 25 bases between. CDR3 DNA: TGTGCCAGCAGCGTATTCGGAGCATTAGGGGTAGAGGCTGGAAACACCATATATTTT. The encoded protein is CASSVFGALGVEAGNTIYF.

V gene TRBV4-3 combines with J gene TRBJ1-2; D uncertain. The CDR3 has 13 amino acids. V shed 6 bases and J shed 4 bases, with 12 bases lying between them. Germline loops: CDR1 LGHNA, CDR2 YSLEER. The DNA of the CDR3 is TGCGCCAGCAGTCCCACTCAAACCTATGGCTACACCTTC. This encodes CASSPTQTYGYTF.

The V gene is TRBV6-1, the J gene TRBJ1-1, with 9 bases lining up with TRBD1. The CDR3 runs to 13 residues. Germline trimming cut 10 bases from V and 5 bases from J; bases unmatched to any gene: 8. Germline values: CDR1 MNHNS, CDR2 SASEGT. CDR3 loop: CATDRDRVTEAFF. In DNA, the CDR3 is TGTGCCACCGACCGGGACAGGGTAACTGAAGCTTTCTTT.

The chain has TRBV27 and TRBJ1-2, with 11 bases aligning to TRBD1. CDR1 and CDR2 from the germline V gene are MNHEY and SMNVEV (reference sequence). After removal of 6 bases from V and 3 bases from J, the junction contained 6 bases not matched to a gene. The CDR3 totals 15 residues. The CDR3 nucleotides read TGTGCCAGCAGACGACCGGGACAGGGGGACTATGGCTACACCTTC. As protein: CASRRPGQGDYGYTF.

The chain employs TRBV6-1 and TRBJ2-7, with a weak D call TRBD1 (6 bases). Germline loops: CDR1 MNHNS, CDR2 SASEGT. V was trimmed by 8 bases and J by 2 bases, leaving 19 bases between them. This CDR3 comprises 15 residues. The CDR3 coding sequence is TGTGCCAGCGGGGGACACAACACCCCTACCTACGAGCAGTACTTC. This translates into CASGGHNTPTYEQYF.

The chain joins TRBV9 to TRBJ1-4, with 9 bases that match TRBD1. Germline V CDR1 and CDR2: SGDLS, YYNGEE. This CDR3 spans 15 amino acids. The V and J ends lost 4 bases and 8 bases, in that order; junction bases with no gene match: 9. In DNA form, the CDR3 reads TGTGCCAGCAGCCCCGGGACAGGGAGGGAAGAAAAACTGTTTTTT. Its translation: CASSPGTGREEKLFF.

The CDR3, as DNA: TGTGCCAGCAGCTCTAAGAACGTCGGGACCGGGGAGCTGTTTTTT. The encoded protein is CASSSKNVGTGELFF. The chain joins TRBV7-9 to TRBJ2-2; no reliable D call. The CDR3 covers 15 residues. Germline-derived CDR1 and CDR2 are SEHNR and FQNEAQ (reference sequence). Trimming removed 4 bases from V and 5 bases from J, with 14 bases in between.

This clone was seen once. The chain links TRBV27 to TRBJ2-5; weak D call: TRBD1 (5 bases). Germline assignment: CDR1 MNHEY and CDR2 SMNVEV (reference sequence). Trimming shortened V by 2 bases and J by 2 bases, and 9 bases separated the two germline ends. The CDR3 consists of 14 residues. The CDR3 coding sequence is TGTGCCAGCAGTTTACTGGGGCTACAAGAGACCCAGTACTTC. Translation: CASSLLGLQETQYF.

This clone has more than one count but fewer than ten. CDR3 DNA sequence: TGTGCCAGCAGTGATGTACAGGGGGCTCATTCACCCCTCCACTTT. This gives the protein CASSDVQGAHSPLHF. This chain joins TRBV6-1 and TRBJ1-6; 9 bases fit TRBD1. CDR1 is MNHNS, CDR2 SASEGT, per germline. The CDR3 extends over 15 amino acids. The V and J ends lost 3 bases and 8 bases, in that order; junction bases with no gene match: 5.

The chain links TRBV4-1 to TRBJ2-4; D call uncertain. With 5 bases removed from V and 2 bases from J, the gap between germline ends came to 7 bases. The CDR3 extends over 13 amino acids. CDR1 is MGHRA, CDR2 YSYEKL, per germline. The CDR3 bases are TGCGCCAGCAGCATAGAATCCAAAAACATTCAGTACTTC. Its protein product is CASSIESKNIQYF.